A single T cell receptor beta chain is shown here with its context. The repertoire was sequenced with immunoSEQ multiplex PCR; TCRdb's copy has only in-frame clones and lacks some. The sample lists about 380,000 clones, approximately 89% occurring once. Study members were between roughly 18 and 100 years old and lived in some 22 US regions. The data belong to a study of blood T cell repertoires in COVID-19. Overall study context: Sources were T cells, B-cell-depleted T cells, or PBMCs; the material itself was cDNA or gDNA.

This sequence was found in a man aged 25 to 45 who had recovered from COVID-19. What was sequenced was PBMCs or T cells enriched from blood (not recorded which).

The CDR3 sequence: CASSSVSYNEQFF. The CDR3, as DNA: TGTGCCAGCAGTTCGGTGTCCTACAATGAGCAGTTCTTC. V and J are TRBV12-3 or TRBV12-4 and TRBJ2-1; D call uncertain. V dropped 4 bases and J dropped 1 base, with 5 bases sitting between them. The CDR3 runs to 13 residues.